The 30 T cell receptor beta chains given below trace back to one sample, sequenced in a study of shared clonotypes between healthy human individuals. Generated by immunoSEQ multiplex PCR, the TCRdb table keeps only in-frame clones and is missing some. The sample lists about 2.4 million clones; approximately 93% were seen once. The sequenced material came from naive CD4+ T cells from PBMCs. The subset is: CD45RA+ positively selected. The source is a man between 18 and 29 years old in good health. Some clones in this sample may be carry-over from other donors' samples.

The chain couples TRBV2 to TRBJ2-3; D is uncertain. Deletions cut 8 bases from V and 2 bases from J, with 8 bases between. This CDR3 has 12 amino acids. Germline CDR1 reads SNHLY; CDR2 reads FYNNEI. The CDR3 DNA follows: TGTGCCAGCGCGAGAGACACAGATACGCAGTATTTT. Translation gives CASARDTDTQYF.

CDR3 region: CAWQTGSEQFF. CDR3 DNA: TGTGCCTGGCAGACTGGGAGTGAGCAGTTCTTC. V and J are TRBV30 and TRBJ2-1, with D perhaps TRBD2 (5 bases). Between the trimmed V and J ends, which lost 5 bases and 9 bases, there was a span of 11 bases. This CDR3 spans 11 amino acids. CDR1 is GTSNPN and CDR2 is SVGIG in the germline V gene (reference sequence).

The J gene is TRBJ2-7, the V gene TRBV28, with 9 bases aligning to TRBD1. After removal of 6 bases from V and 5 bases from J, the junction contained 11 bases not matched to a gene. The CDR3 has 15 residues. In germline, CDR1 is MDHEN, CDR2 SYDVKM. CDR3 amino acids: CASSQPGTGLDEQYF. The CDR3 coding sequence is TGTGCCAGCAGCCAACCCGGGACAGGGCTGGACGAGCAGTACTTC.

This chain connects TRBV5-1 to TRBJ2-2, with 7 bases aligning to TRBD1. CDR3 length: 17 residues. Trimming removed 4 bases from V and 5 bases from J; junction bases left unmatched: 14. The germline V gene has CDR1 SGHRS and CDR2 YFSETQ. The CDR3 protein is CASSARSTGVETGELFF. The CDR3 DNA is TGCGCCAGCAGCGCACGATCCACAGGGGTTGAGACCGGGGAGCTGTTTTTT.

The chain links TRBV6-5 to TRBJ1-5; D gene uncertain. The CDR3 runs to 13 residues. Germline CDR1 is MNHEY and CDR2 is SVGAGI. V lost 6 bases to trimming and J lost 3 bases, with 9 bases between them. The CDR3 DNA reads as TGTGCCAGCAGCCCCAGGTTCAATCAGCCCCAGCATTTT. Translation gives CASSPRFNQPQHF.

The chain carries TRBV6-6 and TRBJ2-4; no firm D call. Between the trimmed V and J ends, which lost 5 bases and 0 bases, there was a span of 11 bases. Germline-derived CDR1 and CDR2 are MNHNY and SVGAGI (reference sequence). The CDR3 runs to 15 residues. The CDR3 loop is CASSTPLVAKNIQYF. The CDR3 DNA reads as TGTGCCAGCAGTACGCCGCTGGTAGCCAAAAACATTCAGTACTTC.

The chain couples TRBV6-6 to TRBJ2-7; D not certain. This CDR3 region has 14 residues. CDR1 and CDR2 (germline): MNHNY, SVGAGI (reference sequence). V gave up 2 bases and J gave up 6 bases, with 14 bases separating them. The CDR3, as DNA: TGTGCCAGCAGTTACGCGGCAGCCTCAGGCGAGCAGTACTTC. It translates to CASSYAAASGEQYF.

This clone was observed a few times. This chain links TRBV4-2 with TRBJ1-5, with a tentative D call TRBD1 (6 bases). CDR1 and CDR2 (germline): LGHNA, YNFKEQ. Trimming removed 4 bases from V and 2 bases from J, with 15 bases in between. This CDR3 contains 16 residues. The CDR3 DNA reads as TGTGCCAGCAGCCTAAGAGACAGGTTAGGCAATCAGCCCCAGCATTTT. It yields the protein CASSLRDRLGNQPQHF.

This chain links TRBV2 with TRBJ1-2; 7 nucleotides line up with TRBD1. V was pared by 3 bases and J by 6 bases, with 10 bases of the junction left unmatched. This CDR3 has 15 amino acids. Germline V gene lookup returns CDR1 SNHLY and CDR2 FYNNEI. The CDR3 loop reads CASSDGSGGLNGYTF. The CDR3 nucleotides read TGTGCCAGCAGTGACGGGTCAGGGGGGTTGAATGGCTACACCTTC.

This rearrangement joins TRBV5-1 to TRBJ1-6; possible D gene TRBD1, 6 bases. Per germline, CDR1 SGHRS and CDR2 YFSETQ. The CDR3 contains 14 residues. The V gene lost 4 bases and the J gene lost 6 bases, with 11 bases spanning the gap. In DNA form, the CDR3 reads TGCGCCAGCAGCGCCGTGGGGGCTAATTCACCCCTCCACTTT. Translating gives CASSAVGANSPLHF.

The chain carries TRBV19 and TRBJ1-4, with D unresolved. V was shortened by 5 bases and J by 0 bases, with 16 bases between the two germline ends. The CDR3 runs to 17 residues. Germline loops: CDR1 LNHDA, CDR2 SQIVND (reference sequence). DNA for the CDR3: TGTGCCAGTAGTCTAGGGCTGACGCTCGCAACTAATGAAAAACTGTTTTTT. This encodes CASSLGLTLATNEKLFF.

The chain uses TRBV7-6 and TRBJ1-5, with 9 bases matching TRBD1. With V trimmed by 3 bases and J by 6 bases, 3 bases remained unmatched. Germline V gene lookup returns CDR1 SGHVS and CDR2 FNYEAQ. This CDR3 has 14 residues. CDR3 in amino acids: CASSFTGGSQPQHF. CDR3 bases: TGTGCCAGCAGCTTCACAGGGGGCAGTCAGCCCCAGCATTTT.

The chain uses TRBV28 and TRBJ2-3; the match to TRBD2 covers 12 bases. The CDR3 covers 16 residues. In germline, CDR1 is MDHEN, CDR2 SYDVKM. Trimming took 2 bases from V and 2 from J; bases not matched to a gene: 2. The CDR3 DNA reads TGTGCCAGCAGTTTACCTAGCGGGAGGGTCACAGATACGCAGTATTTT. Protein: CASSLPSGRVTDTQYF. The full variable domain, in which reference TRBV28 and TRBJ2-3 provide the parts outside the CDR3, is DVKVTQSSRYLVKRTGEKVFLECVQDMDHENMFWYRQDPGLGLRLIYFSYDVKMKEKGDIPEGYSVSREKKERFSLILESASTNQTSMYLCASSLPSGRVTDTQYFGPGTRLTVL.

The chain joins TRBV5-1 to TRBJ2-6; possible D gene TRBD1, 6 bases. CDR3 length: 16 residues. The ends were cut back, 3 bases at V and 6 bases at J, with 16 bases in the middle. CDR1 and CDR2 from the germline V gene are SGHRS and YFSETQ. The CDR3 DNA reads TGCGCCAGCAGCTCCGGGTCACAGGGTGCGGCCAACGTCCTGACTTTC. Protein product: CASSSGSQGAANVLTF.

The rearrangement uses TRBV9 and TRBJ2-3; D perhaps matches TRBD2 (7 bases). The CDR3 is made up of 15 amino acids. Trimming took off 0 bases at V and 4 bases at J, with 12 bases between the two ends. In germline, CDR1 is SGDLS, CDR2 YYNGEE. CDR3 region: CASSVEGGSSDTQYF. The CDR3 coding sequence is TGTGCCAGCAGCGTAGAGGGGGGGAGCTCAGATACGCAGTATTTT.

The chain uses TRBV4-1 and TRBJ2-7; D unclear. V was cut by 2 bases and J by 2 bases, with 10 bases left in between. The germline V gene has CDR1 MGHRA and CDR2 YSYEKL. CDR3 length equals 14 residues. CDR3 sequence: CASSQSRRTYEQYF. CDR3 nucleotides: TGCGCCAGCAGCCAAAGCAGACGGACCTACGAGCAGTACTTC.

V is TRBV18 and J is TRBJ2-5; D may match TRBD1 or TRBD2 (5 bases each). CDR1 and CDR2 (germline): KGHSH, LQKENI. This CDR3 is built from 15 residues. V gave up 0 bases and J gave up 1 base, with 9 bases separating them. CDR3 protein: CASSPPGTSQETQYF. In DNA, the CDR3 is TGTGCCAGCTCACCACCAGGGACGTCCCAAGAGACCCAGTACTTC.

This chain's CDR3 is CASSLEGGQPQYF. Here the CDR3 DNA reads TGTGCCAGCAGCTTAGAAGGCGGTCAGCCCCAGTACTTC. The chain uses TRBV7-2 and TRBJ2-5; no clear D. Germline lookup yields CDR1 SGHTA and CDR2 FQGNSA. Trimming left V 1 base short and J 9 bases short, with 12 bases between. This CDR3 is built from 13 residues.

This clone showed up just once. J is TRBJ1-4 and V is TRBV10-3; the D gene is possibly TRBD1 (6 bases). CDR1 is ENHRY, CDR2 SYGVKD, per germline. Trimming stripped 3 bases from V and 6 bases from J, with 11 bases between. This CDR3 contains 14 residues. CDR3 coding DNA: TGTGCCATCAGTGAATCAGGGGTCGATGAAAAACTGTTTTTT. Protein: CAISESGVDEKLFF.

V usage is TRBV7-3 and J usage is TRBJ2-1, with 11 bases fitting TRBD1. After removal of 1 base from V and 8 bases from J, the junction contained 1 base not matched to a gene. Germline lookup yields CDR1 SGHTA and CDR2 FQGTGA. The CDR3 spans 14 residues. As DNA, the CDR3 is TGTGCCAGCAGCTTAAGGGACAGGGGGTATGAGCAGTTCTTC. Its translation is CASSLRDRGYEQFF.

The CDR3 here is CASSLFMVSQETQYF. The CDR3 DNA reads as TGTGCCAGCAGCCTTTTCATGGTCAGTCAAGAGACCCAGTACTTC. The genes are TRBV7-9 and TRBJ2-5; the D is unclear. The CDR3 has 15 amino acids. CDR1 and CDR2 from the germline V gene are SEHNR and FQNEAQ (reference sequence). V was pared by 5 bases and J by 2 bases, with 15 bases between.

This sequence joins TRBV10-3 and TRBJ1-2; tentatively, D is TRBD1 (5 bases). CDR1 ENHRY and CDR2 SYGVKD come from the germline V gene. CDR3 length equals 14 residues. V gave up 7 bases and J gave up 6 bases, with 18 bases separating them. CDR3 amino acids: CAITEGFIRDGYTF. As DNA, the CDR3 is TGTGCCATCACCGAGGGGTTCATTAGGGATGGCTACACCTTC.

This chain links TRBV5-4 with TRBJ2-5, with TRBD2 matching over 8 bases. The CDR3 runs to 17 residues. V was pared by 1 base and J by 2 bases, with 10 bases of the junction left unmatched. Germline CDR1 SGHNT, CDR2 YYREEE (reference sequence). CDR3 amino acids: CASSLWLAGPKQETQYF. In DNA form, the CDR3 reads TGTGCCAGCAGCTTGTGGCTAGCGGGCCCTAAACAAGAGACCCAGTACTTC.

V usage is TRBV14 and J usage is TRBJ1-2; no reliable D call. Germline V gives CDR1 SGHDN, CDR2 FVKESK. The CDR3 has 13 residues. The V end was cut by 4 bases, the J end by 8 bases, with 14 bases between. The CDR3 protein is CASSLMPRRGYTF. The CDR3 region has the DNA TGTGCCAGCAGCCTAATGCCCAGGCGAGGCTACACCTTC.

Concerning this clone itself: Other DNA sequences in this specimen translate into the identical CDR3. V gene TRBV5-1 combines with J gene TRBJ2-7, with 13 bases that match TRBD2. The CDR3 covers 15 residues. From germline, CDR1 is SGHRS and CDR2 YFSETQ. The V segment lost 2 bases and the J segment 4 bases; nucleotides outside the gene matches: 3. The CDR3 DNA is TGCGCCAGCAGCTTAGGGACTAGCGGGGAGTACGAGCAGTACTTC. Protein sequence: CASSLGTSGEYEQYF.

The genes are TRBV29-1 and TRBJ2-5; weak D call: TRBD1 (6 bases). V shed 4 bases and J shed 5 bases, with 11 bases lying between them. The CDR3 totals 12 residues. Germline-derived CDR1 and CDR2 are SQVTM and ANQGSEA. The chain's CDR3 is CSVGDNSETQYF. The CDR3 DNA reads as TGCAGCGTTGGGGACAACTCGGAGACCCAGTACTTC.

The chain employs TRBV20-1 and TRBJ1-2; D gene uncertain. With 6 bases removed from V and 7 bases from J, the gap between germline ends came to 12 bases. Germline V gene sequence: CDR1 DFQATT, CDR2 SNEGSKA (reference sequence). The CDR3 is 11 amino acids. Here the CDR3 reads CSANQAAGYTF. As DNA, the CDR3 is TGCAGTGCCAATCAGGCAGCTGGCTACACCTTC.

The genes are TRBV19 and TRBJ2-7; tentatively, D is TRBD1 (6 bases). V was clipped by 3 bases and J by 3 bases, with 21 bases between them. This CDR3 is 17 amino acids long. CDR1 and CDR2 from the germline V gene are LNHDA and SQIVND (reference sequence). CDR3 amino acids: CASSIGLPSQGLYEQYF. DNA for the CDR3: TGTGCCAGTAGTATCGGGCTTCCATCTCAGGGGCTCTACGAGCAGTACTTC.

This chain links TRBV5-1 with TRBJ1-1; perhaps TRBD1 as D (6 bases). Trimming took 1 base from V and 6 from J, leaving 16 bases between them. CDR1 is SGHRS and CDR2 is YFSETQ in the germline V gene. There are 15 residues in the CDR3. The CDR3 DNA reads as TGCGCCAGCAGCTTGTCACTACCGACAGGCCCTGAAGCTTTCTTT. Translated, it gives CASSLSLPTGPEAFF.

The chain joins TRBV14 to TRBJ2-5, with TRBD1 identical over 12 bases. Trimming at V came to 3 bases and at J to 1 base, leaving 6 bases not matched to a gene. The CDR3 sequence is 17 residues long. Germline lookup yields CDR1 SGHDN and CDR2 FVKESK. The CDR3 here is CASSQPGDRGLQETQYF. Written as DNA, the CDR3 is TGTGCCAGCAGCCAGCCAGGGGACAGGGGGCTCCAAGAGACCCAGTACTTC. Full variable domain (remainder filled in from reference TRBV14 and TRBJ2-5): EAGVTQFPSHSVIEKGQTVTLRCDPISGHDNLYWYRRVMGKEIKFLLHFVKESKQDESGMPNNRFLAERTGGTYSTLKVQPAELEDSGVYFCASSQPGDRGLQETQYFGPGTRLLVL.